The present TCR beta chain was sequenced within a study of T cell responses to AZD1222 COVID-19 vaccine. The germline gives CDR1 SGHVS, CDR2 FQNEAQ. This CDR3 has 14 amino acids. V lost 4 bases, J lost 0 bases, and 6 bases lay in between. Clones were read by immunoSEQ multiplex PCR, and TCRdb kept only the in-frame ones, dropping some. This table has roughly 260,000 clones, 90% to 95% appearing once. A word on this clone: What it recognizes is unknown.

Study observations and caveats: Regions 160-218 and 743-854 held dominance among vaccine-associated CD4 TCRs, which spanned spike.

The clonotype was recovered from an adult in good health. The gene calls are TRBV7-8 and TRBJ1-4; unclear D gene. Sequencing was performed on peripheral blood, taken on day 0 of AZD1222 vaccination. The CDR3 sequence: CASSWRPTNEKLFF. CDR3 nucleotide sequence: TGTGCCAGCAGCTGGAGACCAACTAATGAAAAACTGTTTTTT.